The sequence of this T cell receptor beta chain was determined in a study of cytomegalovirus exposure and HLA in healthy donors. Whole-study findings and limits: Productive status was seen about 87% or about 30% of the time for most TCR beta V segments in an earlier analysis. Cytomegalovirus status was reportedly diagnosed by the classifier with high specificity and sensitivity.

As to this clone: Its antigen is still unknown. Other DNA sequences of this sample code for an identical CDR3.

Both 60 Vbeta primers and 13 Jbeta primers went into the PCR. Sequencing was performed with immunoSEQ multiplex PCR; in TCRdb, only in-frame clones are kept and a portion is missing. The repertoire holds around 250,000 clones, with around 80% as singletons. The sequencing input was PBMCs. This TCR derives from a woman aged 60-75 years in good health and CMV-seropositive.

CDR3: CASSYSGGRTDTQYF. Here the CDR3 DNA reads TGTGCCAGCAGTTACTCGGGAGGGCGCACAGATACGCAGTATTTT. The gene calls are TRBV6-5 and TRBJ2-3; TRBD2 agrees at 7 bases. Germline V lookup: CDR1 MNHEY, CDR2 SVGAGI. The J segment lost 1 base and the V segment lost 0 bases, leaving 1 base of the junction unmatched. This CDR3 region has 15 residues.